This T cell receptor (beta chain) appears in the sequencing data of a study of cytomegalovirus exposure and HLA in healthy donors (dated 2017 in TCRdb). Turning to the overall study: An earlier analysis of fewer than 750 of the donors reported 276 Gb of sequence data and approximately 120 million unique TCR beta sequences obtained from approximately 180 million T cells. Around 300 gigabases of sequencing data and around 87 million unique TCR sequences were included in an early release covering roughly 600 HLA-typed donors. The genetic ancestry cluster associated with self-reported Caucasian donors included about four fifths of the roughly 400 genotyped donors. The study aimed to test whether signatures of past pathogen exposure could be identified by cataloging public T cell receptors. The study used immunosequencing to profile the T cell repertoires of under 700 subjects and linked those repertoires to cytomegalovirus serostatus. Along with the roughly 670-subject first cohort, a separate validation cohort of over a hundred different subjects was used. The study combined high-throughput TCR immunosequencing, statistical association of individual TCRs with disease status, and machine learning to predict cytomegalovirus infection status. To study patterns of TCR occurrence, a later analysis re-analyzed previously published TCR beta repertoires from under 750 donors and added high-resolution HLA genotyping. The later analysis used no new phenotypic data to find candidate immune exposures, relying instead on TCR beta sequences and their occurrence across donors. An earlier analysis of roughly 600 of the donors used high-throughput TCR beta sequencing to judge whether each TCR beta V gene segment behaved as functional or pseudogenic. Alongside the repertoire data, information on donor age, sex, ethnicity and CMV serostatus was compiled. A later genetic analysis took genome-wide SNP genotypes for about 65% of the roughly 670 donors and used that subset as a discovery cohort. All discovery cohort repertoires had been generated on a single sequencing platform. Class I and class II HLA loci were covered by the typing at four-digit resolution. Typing coverage varied by locus: 629-630 donors for A, B, C, DRB1 and DQB1; approximately 500 for DQA1; around 570 for DPA1; around 490 for DPB1. Several DR-DQ haplotypes were treated as single units for association and clustering because of strong linkage in the cohort. Across 398 genotyped donors of the cohort, an average of about 240,000 unique TCR beta nucleotide sequences per donor were sequenced, and 15% to 20% of those sequences were non-productive. Overall results and qualifications from the work: Because HLA typing was unavailable for some donors at each locus, only the typed subset was used in association tests. When HLA alleles, especially DR and DQ, strongly co-occurred, TCR associations were difficult to assign to individual alleles. In an earlier analysis of approximately 590 of the donors, most TCR beta V segments appeared in productive rearrangements about 90% or about 30% of the time, broadly matching IMGT annotations. At a false discovery rate of 0.05, a later analysis linked some 17,000 TCR beta sequences to specific HLA alleles. In both the original and validation cohorts, the classifier was reported to diagnose cytomegalovirus status with high specificity and sensitivity. A later analysis found that TCR association rates varied across HLA loci, with DRB1 alleles showing the most associated TCRs and HLA-C alleles the fewest. According to a later analysis, most CMV-associated TCR beta chains appeared to be HLA-restricted, and the HLA associations seemed to be driven largely by CMV exposure. Presence/absence analyses assumed roughly uniform sequencing depth across donors, an assumption that may not hold. Most TCR sequences were seen in very few donors, while some public TCRs were found in many individuals. For the cohort, immune exposure information was limited to CMV serostatus. Some IMGT-functional V segments, including TRBV6-2 and TRBV6-3, could not be told apart with the 87-base-pair reads, so those segments were excluded. In the study, around 150 TCR beta chains were listed as associated with cytomegalovirus. In a later genetic analysis, a missense DCLRE1C variant was associated with V-gene and J-gene trimming of TCR beta chains, and the association was replicated in an independent cohort. Because counts were too low, approximately 15 rarely observed V segments, including chromosome 9 orphons, were excluded from the earlier analysis of some 590 of the donors. A further reported finding was that TCR beta sequences accurately predicted the HLA-A and HLA-B alleles for most subjects in the first cohort. A cluster of highly shared sequence variants was judged likely to represent a technical artifact of the sequencing pipeline. In vitro tests confirmed that a few of the cytomegalovirus-associated TCR beta chains recognize cytomegalovirus antigens. Several of the top co-occurrence clusters appeared to be linked to parvovirus B19, influenza, CMV and Epstein-Barr virus, according to a later analysis. Correlated functional status among segregating V segments might reflect linkage disequilibrium, but an unknown experimental factor could not be ruled out. In a later analysis, HLA-associated TCR beta chains were found to be more clonally expanded and to have lower generation probabilities than equally common non-associated chains. The authors suggested that the approach could potentially be extended to other disease states and immunological phenotypes. In this cohort, only TCR beta chains were sequenced, and detectable features were limited by the absence of alpha or paired-chain data. Compared with the roughly 710-donor mean, donors in an Asian-associated ancestry cluster had fewer N-insertions in productive TCRs, according to a later genetic analysis.

The cohort comprised under 700 healthy bone marrow donors. All cohort members were sampled while nominally healthy, although unrecorded immune exposures were likely present. The donor was CMV seropositive and was included in the group of 270 or so seropositive cohort members. Each donor provided a peripheral blood sample, and peripheral blood mononuclear cells were used for TCR beta sequencing. The Qiagen DNeasy Blood Extraction Kit was used to extract genomic DNA from the blood cell samples. The library was obtained by the immunoSEQ multiplex PCR assay. The multiplex PCR relied on a mix of 60 forward primers for TCR Vbeta segments and 13 reverse primers for TCR Jbeta segments. The CDR3 region of rearranged TCR beta genes was amplified from genomic DNA by a multiplex PCR assay. Amplified TCR beta libraries were sequenced as 87-base-pair reads on the Illumina HiSeq System. As for the original processing: In a later analysis, some 80 million unique TCR beta chains were counted across the 690 or so repertoires, and about 9.9 million of these chains were shared by at least two donors. To remove PCR and sequencing errors, raw reads were error-corrected and collapsed into unique sequences using a nearest-neighbor algorithm that merged closely related sequences. Alignment of CDR3 sequences to IMGT reference sequences was used to assign V, D and J gene segments. For a sequence to be retained, a match of at least six nucleotides was required to both a V gene segment and a J gene segment. Rearrangements were classified as productive when the CDR3 lacked stop codons and remained in frame with V and J, and all other rearrangements were classified as non-productive. CDR3 was defined by IMGT convention, running from the second conserved V-encoded cysteine to the conserved J-encoded phenylalanine. The earlier analysis of a few hundred of the donors excluded sequences that lacked an unambiguous match to a single V gene segment. An earlier analysis of several hundred of the donors called V segments functional above 56.7% productive rearrangements and segregating when the between-donor standard deviation exceeded 5%. To diagnose cytomegalovirus status from the catalog of TCR beta chain sequences, a statistical classification framework was built. In a later analysis, TCR nucleotide sequences were compared against IMGT/GENE-DB human TR gene sequences so that V and J genes could be assigned. In a later analysis, CDR3 sequences and most-parsimonious VDJ recombination scenarios were assigned using the TCRdist pipeline. In a later analysis, each TCR beta chain was defined by its CDR3 amino acid sequence together with its V-gene family, and reads without a unique V-gene family were excluded. A later analysis removed 500 to 650 highly shared, low-generation-probability nucleotide sequences to deal with suspected cross-contamination and a sequencing artifact. In a later analysis, a clonal expansion index was calculated for each public chain from normalized within-repertoire ranks of inferred template counts. Generation probabilities in a later analysis came from a VDJ recombination model fitted to out-of-frame rearrangements, and those results were checked against IGoR. Hypergeometric tests were used in a later analysis to score TCR-TCR, TCR-HLA and TCR-CMV co-occurrence, with a repertoire-size bias correction applied to the TCR pairs. A later analysis estimated false discovery rates by permuting HLA or CMV assignments 20 times. A later analysis grouped co-occurring TCRs with DBSCAN, adding TCRdist sequence similarity when clustering within HLA-allele-positive subsets. Repertoires with fewer than 30,000 or more than 120,000 public chains, plus five repertoires with anomalous nucleotide sharing, were excluded from co-occurrence clustering. Drawn from immuneACCESS, this table holds only the in-frame rearrangements with V and J called that TCRdb kept. Clones are partly lost; checked studies trace under half to an unresolved V gene and leave the rest unexplained. V, J and clone size reflect that table, while D and trimming were determined from the DNA. The sample table shows around 210,000 clones, and around 75% are seen once. The top ten constitute about 0.37% of the sample.

A note on this clone: Its antigen has not been determined. No per-base quality is available; no much larger clone lies one base away.

The CDR1 and CDR2 encoded by the germline V gene are MDHEN and SYDVKM. After removal of 8 bases from V and 4 bases from J, the junction retains 11 bases not matched to a gene. The CDR3 sequence holds 16 residues, the cysteine and phenylalanine included. Just the 48-base CDR3 DNA is kept, in frame starting at base 1. The sample comprised PBMCs. The receptor was derived from a male donor in good health and CMV-seropositive. The chain is encoded by TRBV28 joined to TRBJ2-5; TRBD2 aligns with 12 central bases. The CDR3 reads CASRTGLAGGRETQYF. The DNA is TGTGCCAGCCGCACGGGGCTAGCGGGGGGGCGAGAGACCCAGTACTTC.